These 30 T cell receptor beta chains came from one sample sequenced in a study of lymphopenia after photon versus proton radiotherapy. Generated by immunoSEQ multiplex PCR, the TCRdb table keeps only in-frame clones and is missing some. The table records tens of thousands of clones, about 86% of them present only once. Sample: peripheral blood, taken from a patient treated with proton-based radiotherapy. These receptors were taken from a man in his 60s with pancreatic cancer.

CDR3 DNA sequence: TGTGCCAGAAGCACACGACGGAGGAACTCCTACGAGCAGTACTTC. The encoded protein is CARSTRRRNSYEQYF. This rearrangement joins TRBV5-3 to TRBJ2-7, with D possibly being TRBD2 (5 bases). TRBV5-3 is annotated as an ORF whose role is uncertain. With 4 bases removed from V and 0 bases from J, the gap between germline ends came to 14 bases. The CDR3 length is 15 residues.

The CDR3 DNA follows: TGTGCCACCAGCAGGGGCTCCGGGACAGGCTCTGGGGCCAACGTCCTGACTTTC. Translated, it gives CATSRGSGTGSGANVLTF. The rearrangement links TRBV15 to TRBJ2-6; TRBD1 aligns across 8 bases. This CDR3 has 18 residues. Unmatched junction bases numbered 7, after V lost 3 bases and J lost 0 bases. Germline V gene data show CDR1 as LNHNV and CDR2 as YYDKDF (reference sequence).

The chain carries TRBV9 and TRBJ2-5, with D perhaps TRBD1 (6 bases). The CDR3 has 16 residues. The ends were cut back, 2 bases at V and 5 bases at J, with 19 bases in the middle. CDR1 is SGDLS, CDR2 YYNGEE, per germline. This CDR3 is CASSVAPYRESETQYF. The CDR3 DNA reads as TGTGCCAGCAGCGTCGCCCCGTACAGGGAGAGTGAGACCCAGTACTTC.

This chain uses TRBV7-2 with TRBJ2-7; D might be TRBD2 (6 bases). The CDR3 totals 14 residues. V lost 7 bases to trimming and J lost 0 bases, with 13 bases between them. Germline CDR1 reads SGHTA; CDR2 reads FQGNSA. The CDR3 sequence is CASTPDYSSYEQYF. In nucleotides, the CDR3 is TGTGCCAGCACCCCGGACTACTCCTCCTACGAGCAGTACTTC. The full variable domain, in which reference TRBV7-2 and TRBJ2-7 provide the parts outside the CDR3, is GAGVSQSPSNKVTEKGKDVELRCDPISGHTALYWYRQSLGQGLEFLIYFQGNSAPDKSGLPSDRFSAERTGGSVSTLTIQRTQQEDSAVYLCASTPDYSSYEQYFGPGTRLTVT.

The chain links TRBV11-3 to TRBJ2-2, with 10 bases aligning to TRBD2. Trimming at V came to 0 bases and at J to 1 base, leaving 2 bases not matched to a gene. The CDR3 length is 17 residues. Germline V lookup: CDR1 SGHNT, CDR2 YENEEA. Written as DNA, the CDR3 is TGTGCCAGCAGCTTAGAACTAGCGGGGATGAACACCGGGGAGCTGTTTTTT. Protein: CASSLELAGMNTGELFF.

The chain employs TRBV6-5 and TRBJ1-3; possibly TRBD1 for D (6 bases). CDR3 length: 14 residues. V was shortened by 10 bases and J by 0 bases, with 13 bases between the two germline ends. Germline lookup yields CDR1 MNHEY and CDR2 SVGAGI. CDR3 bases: TGTGCCACCCGGACAGACCCCTCTGGAAACACCATATATTTT. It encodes CATRTDPSGNTIYF.

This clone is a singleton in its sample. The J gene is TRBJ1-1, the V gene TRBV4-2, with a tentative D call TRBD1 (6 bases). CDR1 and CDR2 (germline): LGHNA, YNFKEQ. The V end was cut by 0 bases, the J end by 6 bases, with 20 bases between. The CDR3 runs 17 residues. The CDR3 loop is CASSQDQTGAVFSEAFF. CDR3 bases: TGTGCCAGCAGCCAAGATCAGACGGGGGCAGTTTTCTCTGAAGCTTTCTTT.

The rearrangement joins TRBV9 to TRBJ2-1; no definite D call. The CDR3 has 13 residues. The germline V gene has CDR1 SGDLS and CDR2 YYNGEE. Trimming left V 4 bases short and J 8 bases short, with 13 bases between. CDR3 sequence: CASSPWVVDEQFF. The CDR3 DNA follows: TGTGCCAGCAGCCCCTGGGTTGTAGATGAGCAGTTCTTC.

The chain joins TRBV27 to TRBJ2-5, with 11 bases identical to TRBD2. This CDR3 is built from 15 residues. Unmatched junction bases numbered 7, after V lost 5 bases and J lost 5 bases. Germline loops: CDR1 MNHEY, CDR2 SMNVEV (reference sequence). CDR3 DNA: TGTGCCAGCAGTATTAGCGGGAGGGGCACGGAGACCCAGTACTTC. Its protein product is CASSISGRGTETQYF.

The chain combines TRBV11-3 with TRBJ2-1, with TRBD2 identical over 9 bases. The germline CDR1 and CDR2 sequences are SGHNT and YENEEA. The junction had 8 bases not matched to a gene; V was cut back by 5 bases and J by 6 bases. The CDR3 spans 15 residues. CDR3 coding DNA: TGTGCCAGCAGCCCGACTAGCGGACGAGGCAATGAGCAGTTCTTC. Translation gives CASSPTSGRGNEQFF.

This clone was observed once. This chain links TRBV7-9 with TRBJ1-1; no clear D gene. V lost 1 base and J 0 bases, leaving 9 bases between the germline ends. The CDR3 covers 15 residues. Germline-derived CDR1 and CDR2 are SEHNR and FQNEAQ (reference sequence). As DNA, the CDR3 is TGTGCCAGCAGCTTAGAGCCCCCTATGAACACTGAAGCTTTCTTT. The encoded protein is CASSLEPPMNTEAFF.

CDR3 amino acids: CAISPGASGSYHEQYF. The CDR3 region has the DNA TGTGCCATCAGCCCGGGGGCTAGCGGGAGCTACCACGAGCAGTACTTC. The rearrangement links TRBV10-3 to TRBJ2-7; 10 bases align to TRBD2. This CDR3 has 16 residues. Germline V gives CDR1 ENHRY, CDR2 SYGVKD. The J segment lost 5 bases and the V segment lost 6 bases, leaving 13 bases of the junction unmatched.

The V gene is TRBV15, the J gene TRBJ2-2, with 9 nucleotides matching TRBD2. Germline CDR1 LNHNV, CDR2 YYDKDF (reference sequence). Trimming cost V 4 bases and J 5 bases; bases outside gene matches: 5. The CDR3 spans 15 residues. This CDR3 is CATSTLAGFTGELFF. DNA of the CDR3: TGTGCCACCAGCACCCTAGCGGGATTTACCGGGGAGCTGTTTTTT.

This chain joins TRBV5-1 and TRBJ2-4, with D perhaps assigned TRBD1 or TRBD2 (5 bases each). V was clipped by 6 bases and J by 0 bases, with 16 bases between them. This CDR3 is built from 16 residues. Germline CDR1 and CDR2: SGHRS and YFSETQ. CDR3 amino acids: CASTPEGDVAKNIQYF. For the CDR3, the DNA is TGCGCCAGCACCCCCGAAGGGGACGTAGCCAAAAACATTCAGTACTTC.

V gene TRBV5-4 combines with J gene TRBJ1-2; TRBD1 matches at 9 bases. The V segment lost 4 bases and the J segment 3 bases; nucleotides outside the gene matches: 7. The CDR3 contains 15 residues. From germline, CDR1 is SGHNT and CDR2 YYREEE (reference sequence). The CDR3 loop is CASSLGTGTDYGYTF. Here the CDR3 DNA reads TGTGCCAGCAGCCTTGGGACAGGGACGGACTATGGCTACACCTTC.

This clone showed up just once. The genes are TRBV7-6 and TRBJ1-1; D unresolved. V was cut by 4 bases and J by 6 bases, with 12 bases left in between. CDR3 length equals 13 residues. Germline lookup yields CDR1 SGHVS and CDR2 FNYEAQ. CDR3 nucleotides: TGTGCCAGCAGCTCTTCGGGGAGGCCTGAAGCTTTCTTT. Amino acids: CASSSSGRPEAFF.

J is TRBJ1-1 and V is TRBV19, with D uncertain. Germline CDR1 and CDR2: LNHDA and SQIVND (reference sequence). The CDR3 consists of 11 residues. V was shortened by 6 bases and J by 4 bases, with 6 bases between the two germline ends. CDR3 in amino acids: CASRGITEAFF. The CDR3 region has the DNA TGTGCCAGTAGGGGGATCACTGAAGCTTTCTTT.

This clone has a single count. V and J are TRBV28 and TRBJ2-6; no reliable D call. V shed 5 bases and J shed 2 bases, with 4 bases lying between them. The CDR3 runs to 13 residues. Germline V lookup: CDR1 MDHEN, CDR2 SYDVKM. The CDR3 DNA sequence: TGTGCCAGCAGTAACACTGGGGCCAACGTCCTGACTTTC. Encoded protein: CASSNTGANVLTF.

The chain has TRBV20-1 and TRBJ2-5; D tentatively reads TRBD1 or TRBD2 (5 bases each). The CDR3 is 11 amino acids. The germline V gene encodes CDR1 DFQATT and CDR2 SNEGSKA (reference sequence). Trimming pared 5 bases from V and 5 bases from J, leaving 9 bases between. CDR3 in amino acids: CSAGGSETQYF. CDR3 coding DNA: TGCAGTGCTGGGGGTTCGGAGACCCAGTACTTC.

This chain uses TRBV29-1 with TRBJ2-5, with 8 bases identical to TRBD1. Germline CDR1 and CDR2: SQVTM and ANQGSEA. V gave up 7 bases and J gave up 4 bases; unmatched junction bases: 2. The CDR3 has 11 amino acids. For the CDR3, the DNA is TGCAGCGCCACAGGGGGAGAGACCCAGTACTTC. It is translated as CSATGGETQYF.

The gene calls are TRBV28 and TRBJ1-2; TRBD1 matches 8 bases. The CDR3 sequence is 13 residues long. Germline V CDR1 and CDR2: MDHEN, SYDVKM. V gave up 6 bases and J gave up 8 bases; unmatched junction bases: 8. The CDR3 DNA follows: TGTGCCAGCAGGGGACAGGTGTCGGAGGGCTACACCTTC. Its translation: CASRGQVSEGYTF.

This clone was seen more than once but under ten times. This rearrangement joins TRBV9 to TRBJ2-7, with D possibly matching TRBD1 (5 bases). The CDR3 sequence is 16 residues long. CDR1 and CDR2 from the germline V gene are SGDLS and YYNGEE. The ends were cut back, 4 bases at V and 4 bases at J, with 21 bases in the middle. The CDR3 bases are TGTGCCAGCAGCCCCGGTGTCGGTCCCGACAGTTACGAGCAGTACTTC. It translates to CASSPGVGPDSYEQYF. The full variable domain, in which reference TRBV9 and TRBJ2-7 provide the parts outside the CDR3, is DSGVTQTPKHLITATGQRVTLRCSPRSGDLSVYWYQQSLDQGLQFLIQYYNGEERAKGNILERFSAQQFPDLHSELNLSSLELGDSALYFCASSPGVGPDSYEQYFGPGTRLTVT.

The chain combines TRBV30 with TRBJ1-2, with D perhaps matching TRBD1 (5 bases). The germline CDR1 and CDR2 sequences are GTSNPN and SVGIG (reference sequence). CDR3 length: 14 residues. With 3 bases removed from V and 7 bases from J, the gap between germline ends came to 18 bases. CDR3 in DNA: TGTGCCTGGAGCGCCAGTTTAGGGGAGGTTGGCTACACCTTC. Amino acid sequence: CAWSASLGEVGYTF.

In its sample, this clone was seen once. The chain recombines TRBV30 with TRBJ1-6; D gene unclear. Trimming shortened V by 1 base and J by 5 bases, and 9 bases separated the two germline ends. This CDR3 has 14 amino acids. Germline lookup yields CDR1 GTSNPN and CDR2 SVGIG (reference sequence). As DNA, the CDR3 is TGTGCCTGGAGTGGGGGTCCAGATAATTCACCCCTCCACTTT. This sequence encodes CAWSGGPDNSPLHF. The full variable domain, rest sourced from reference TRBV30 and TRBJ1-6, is SQTIHQWPATLVQPVGSPLSLECTVEGTSNPNLYWYRQAAGRGLQLLFYSVGIGQISSEVPQNLSASRPQDRQFILSSKKLLLSDSGFYLCAWSGGPDNSPLHFGNGTRLTVT.

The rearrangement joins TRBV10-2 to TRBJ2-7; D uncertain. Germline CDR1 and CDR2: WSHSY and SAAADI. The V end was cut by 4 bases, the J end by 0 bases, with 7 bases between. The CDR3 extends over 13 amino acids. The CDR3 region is CASSVLNSYEQYF. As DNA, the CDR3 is TGCGCCAGCAGTGTACTCAACTCCTACGAGCAGTACTTC.

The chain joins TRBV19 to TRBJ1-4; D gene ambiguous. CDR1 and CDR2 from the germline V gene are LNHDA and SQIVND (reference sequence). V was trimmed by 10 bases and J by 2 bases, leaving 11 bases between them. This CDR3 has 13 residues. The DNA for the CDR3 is TGTGCCACATCGGAGAGCACTAATGAAAAACTGTTTTTT. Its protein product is CATSESTNEKLFF.

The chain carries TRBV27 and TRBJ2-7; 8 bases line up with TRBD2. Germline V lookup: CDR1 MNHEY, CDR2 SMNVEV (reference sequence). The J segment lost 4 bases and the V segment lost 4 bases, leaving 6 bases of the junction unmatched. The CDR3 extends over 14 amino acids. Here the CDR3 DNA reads TGTGCCAGCAGTTCCCTAGCGGGCAATTACGAGCAGTACTTC. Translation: CASSSLAGNYEQYF.

The CDR3 is CASSDGTSRNNEQFF. DNA for the CDR3: TGCGCCAGCAGCGACGGGACTAGCAGAAACAATGAGCAGTTCTTC. The V and J genes are TRBV5-1 and TRBJ2-1; 9 positions agree with TRBD2. This CDR3 comprises 15 residues. Trimming took 4 bases from V and 5 from J; bases not matched to a gene: 7. Germline-derived CDR1 and CDR2 are SGHRS and YFSETQ. The full variable domain, in which reference TRBV5-1 and TRBJ2-1 provide the parts outside the CDR3, is KAGVTQTPRYLIKTRGQQVTLSCSPISGHRSVSWYQQTPGQGLQFLFEYFSETQRNKGNFPGRFSGRQFSNSRSEMNVSTLELGDSALYLCASSDGTSRNNEQFFGPGTRLTVL.

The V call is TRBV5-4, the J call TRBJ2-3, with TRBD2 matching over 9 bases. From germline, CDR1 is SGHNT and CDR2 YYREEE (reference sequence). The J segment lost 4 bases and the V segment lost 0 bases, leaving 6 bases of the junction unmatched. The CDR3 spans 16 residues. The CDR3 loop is CASSLDPAGGADTQYF. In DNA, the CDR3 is TGTGCCAGCAGCTTGGACCCAGCGGGAGGCGCAGATACGCAGTATTTT. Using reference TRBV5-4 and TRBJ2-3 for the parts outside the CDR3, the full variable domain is ETGVTQSPTHLIKTRGQQVTLRCSSQSGHNTVSWYQQALGQGPQFIFQYYREEENGRGNFPPRFSGLQFPNYSSELNVNALELDDSALYLCASSLDPAGGADTQYFGPGTRLTVL.

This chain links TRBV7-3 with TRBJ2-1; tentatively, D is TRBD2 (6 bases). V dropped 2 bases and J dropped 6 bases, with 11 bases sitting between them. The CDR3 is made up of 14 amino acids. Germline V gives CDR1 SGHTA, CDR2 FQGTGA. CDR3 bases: TGTGCCAGCAGCTTATCCGGAGGGGTCAATGAGCAGTTCTTC. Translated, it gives CASSLSGGVNEQFF. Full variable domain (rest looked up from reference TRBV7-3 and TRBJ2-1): GAGVSQTPSNKVTEKGKYVELRCDPISGHTALYWYRQSLGQGPEFLIYFQGTGAADDSGLPNDRFFAVRPEGSVSTLKIQRTERGDSAVYLCASSLSGGVNEQFFGPGTRLTVL.